This T cell receptor (beta chain) came from a study of cytomegalovirus exposure and HLA in healthy donors. Study-level background: The Caucasian-associated ancestry cluster contained about 80% of the approximately 390 genotyped donors.

The study ran its PCR with 60 Vbeta and 13 Jbeta primers. The repertoire was sequenced with immunoSEQ multiplex PCR; TCRdb's copy has only in-frame clones and lacks some. The sample consists of 180,000 or so clones, around 79% of them appearing once. General study findings and limits: The likely origin of a cluster of highly shared sequence variants was a sequencing artifact.

Germline values: CDR1 SGHTA, CDR2 FQGNSA. With V trimmed by 1 base and J by 5 bases, 5 bases remained unmatched. The CDR3 length is 15 residues. About this clone itself: Antigen: not known.

Sequencing input: PBMCs. This chain links TRBV7-2 with TRBJ1-5; 7 positions match TRBD1. The receptor's source is a man aged 50 to 60 in good health and CMV-seropositive. The CDR3 nucleotides are TGTGCCAGCAGCTTAGATGGCAGGGGGTATCAGCCCCAGCATTTT. This sequence encodes CASSLDGRGYQPQHF.